This T cell receptor beta chain is from a study of blood T cells in healthy people across ages. Findings and caveats of the study: Diversity estimates drawn from one million T cells were deemed underestimates.

Then a second PCR, running about 6 to 12 cycles, was carried out with a sample-barcoded 5' primer and a J-beta primer mix. Via MiXCR, TCRdb re-called the 5' RACE reads, giving one row per CDR3 protein. This sample has about 800,000 distinct CDR3 sequences; 20% to 25% occur once, and the top ten carry under 4%. Germline CDR1 DFQATT, CDR2 SNEGSKA (reference sequence). V lost 4 bases and J lost 4, with 7 bases in between. The CDR3 extends over 11 amino acids. As for this clonotype: Its antigen is still unknown.

The sample was also reused in another study, on T cells of mothers and their children. That source notes: Material was donated by three healthy Caucasian mothers and their six children.

The material sequenced was blood. The gene calls are TRBV20-1 and TRBJ1-1; D is unclear. This receptor was taken from a boy aged 5-17 years in good health. The DNA of the CDR3 is TGCAGTGCTAAAGGGTCCACTGAAGCTTTCTTT. This sequence encodes CSAKGSTEAFF.